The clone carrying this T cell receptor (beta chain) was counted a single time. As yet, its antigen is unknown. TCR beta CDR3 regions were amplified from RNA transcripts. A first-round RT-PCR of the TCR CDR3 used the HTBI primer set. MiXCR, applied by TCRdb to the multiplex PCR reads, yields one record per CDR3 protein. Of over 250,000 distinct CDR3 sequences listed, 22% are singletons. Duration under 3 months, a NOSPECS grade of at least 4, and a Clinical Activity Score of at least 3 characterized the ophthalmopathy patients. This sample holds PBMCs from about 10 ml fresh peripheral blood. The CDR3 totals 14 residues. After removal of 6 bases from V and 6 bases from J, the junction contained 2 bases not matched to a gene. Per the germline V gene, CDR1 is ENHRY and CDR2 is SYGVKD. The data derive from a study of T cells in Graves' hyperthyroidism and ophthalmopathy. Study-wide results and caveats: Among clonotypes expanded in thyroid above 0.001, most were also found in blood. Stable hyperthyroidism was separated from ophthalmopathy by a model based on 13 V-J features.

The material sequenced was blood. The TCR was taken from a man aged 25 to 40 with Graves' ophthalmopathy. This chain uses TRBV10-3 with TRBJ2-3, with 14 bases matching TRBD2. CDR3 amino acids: CAISGTSGSDTQYF. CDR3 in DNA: TGTGCCATCAGCGGGACTAGCGGGAGTGATACGCAGTATTTT.